This T cell receptor (beta chain) was retrieved from a study of T cells after yellow fever vaccination (dated by TCRdb to the late 2010s). Background for the entire study: The SMART-Seq v4 Ultra Low Input RNA kit was used to prepare libraries from fractions with low cell numbers. The cohort comprised two healthy male donors, one aged 18 to 30 and one aged 30 to 40 years. To follow T-cell clones before and after primary and booster YFV17D yellow fever vaccination, bulk TCR alpha and beta repertoires were sequenced over time. Blood was collected at multiple timepoints before and after primary and secondary immunization, and bulk PBMC replicates and cell subsets were isolated. Points the paper makes about the study in general: A small share of clonotypes was detected in both CD4 and CD8 compartments, with the overlap likely arising from convergent recombination. Most clones expanded after primary vaccination were re-detected after the booster (around 96% of CD4 and about nine tenths of CD8), suggesting broad memory maintenance. Because only two donors were included in the study, the extent to which the findings can be generalized is limited. Compared with the primary T-cell response, the secondary T-cell response was weaker but faster, peaking on day 5 rather than day 15. Computational filtering was needed because FACS-sorted repertoires could contain abundant contaminating clonotypes from the bulk population.

This sample was sequenced with an Illumina NovaSeq 6000. TCR cDNA was synthesized by 5'RACE template switching, through which a universal primer site and unique molecular identifiers were introduced. cDNA synthesis was primed from both the TCR alpha and TCR beta constant segments. Library amplification used two PCR steps, and the second PCR step added sample barcodes and sequencing adapters. Sequencing of libraries was performed on Illumina HiSeq 2500 (2x100 bp) or NovaSeq (2x150 bp). The paper's data handling went like this. MIGEC was used to demultiplex reads and collapse the reads into UMI consensus sequences, and MiXCR was used for V(D)J alignment. Vaccine-responding clonotypes were defined with edgeR using replicate PBMC samples, requiring FDR below 0.01 and a log2 fold change above 5 up to day 15. Each bulk clonotype received a CD4 or CD8 identity based on whether the sequenced CD4 or CD8 repertoire contained that clonotype at higher abundance. TCRdb ran its own pipeline on the public reads, namely fastp trimming at Q25 and MiXCR clone calling, and kept in-frame beta chains. Rows with a matching CDR3 protein are joined into one entry that keeps the most common DNA and genes. For this entry, the V and J calls and clone size follow TCRdb and not the study's own pipeline. This sample lists 150,000 to 200,000 distinct CDR3 sequences; about 11% were detected once. The ten most abundant clones make up approximately 34% of the sample.

The trim is 1 base for V and 5 bases for J, with a gap of 12 bases between the germline ends. The CDR3 runs 15 residues from the cysteine to the phenylalanine. This entry keeps only the CDR3 DNA: 45 bases, framed from base 1. From a lookup of the germline V gene, CDR1 and CDR2 are SGHTA and FQGNSA. The meaning of the sample's treatment or condition label: live attenuated yellow fever vaccine strain. PBMCs were isolated from peripheral blood using a standard Ficoll-Paque protocol. CD4 and CD8 T-cell fractions were isolated with Dynabeads CD4 and CD8 positive selection kits. TriZol was used to extract RNA from bulk PBMCs, CD4 and CD8 fractions, and dextramer-positive and dextramer-negative fractions. This clonotype appeared many times. It has no known antigen specificity. It has no much larger one-base neighbor in the sample; base qualities were not kept.

The clonotype originates from a man aged 18 to 29 who received the YFV17D yellow fever vaccine. The sample here was CD8+ T cells sorted from PBMCs, taken 15 days after the yellow fever booster vaccination. The rearrangement joined TRBV7-2 to TRBJ1-5, with the D segment identity uncertain. At the DNA level, the sequence is TGTGCCAGCAGCTTAGAAGTAGGCGAGTATCAGCCCCAGCATTTT. It translates as CASSLEVGEYQPQHF.